Here is one TCR beta chain with its context. The CDR3 is made up of 15 amino acids. The V gene end was trimmed by 1 base and the J gene end by 4 bases; junction bases not matched to a gene: 4. CDR1 and CDR2 from the germline V gene are LNHDA and SQIVND (reference sequence). The assay was immunoSEQ multiplex PCR, and TCRdb's table has in-frame clones only and misses some. Here the sample spans about 300,000 clones, 89% being singletons. The sample belongs to a study of blood T cell repertoires in COVID-19. Study summary: Both acute and convalescent COVID-19 samples were obtained from the United States, Italy and Spain.

Individuals aged about 18 to 100 years were recruited from fewer than 30 US areas. Clinical history as reported by participants underpinned cohort assignment. In the 2 weeks before study entry, exposed participants met a COVID-19 case, which was PCR-confirmed or clinician-diagnosed. Sequenced material: PBMCs or T cells enriched from blood (not recorded which). The chain combines TRBV19 with TRBJ2-1, with 7 bases fitting TRBD2. The clonotype comes from a woman aged 50 to 60 who had been exposed to COVID-19. CDR3 amino acids: CASSIGGGPYNEQFF. For the CDR3, the DNA is TGTGCCAGTAGTATAGGCGGGGGACCATACAATGAGCAGTTCTTC. Variable domain in full (rest from reference TRBV19 and TRBJ2-1): DGGITQSPKYLFRKEGQNVTLSCEQNLNHDAMYWYRQDPGQGLRLIYYSQIVNDFQKGDIAEGYSVSREKKESFPLTVTSAQKNPTAFYLCASSIGGGPYNEQFFGPGTRLTVL.